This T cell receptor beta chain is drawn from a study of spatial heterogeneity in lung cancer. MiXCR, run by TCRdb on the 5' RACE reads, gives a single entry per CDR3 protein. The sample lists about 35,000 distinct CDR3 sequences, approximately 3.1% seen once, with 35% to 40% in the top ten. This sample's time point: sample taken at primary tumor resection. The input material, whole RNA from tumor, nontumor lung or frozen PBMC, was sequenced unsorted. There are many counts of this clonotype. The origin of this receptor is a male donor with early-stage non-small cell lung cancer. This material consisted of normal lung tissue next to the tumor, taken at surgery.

The CDR3 region is CASSFGETETQYF. CDR3 in DNA: TGCGCCAGCAGCTTCGGCGAAACAGAGACCCAGTACTTC. V usage is TRBV5-1 and J usage is TRBJ2-5, with D uncertain. This CDR3 spans 13 amino acids. Germline V CDR1 and CDR2: SGHRS, YFSETQ. The V and J ends lost 2 bases and 4 bases respectively, with 9 bases between them.